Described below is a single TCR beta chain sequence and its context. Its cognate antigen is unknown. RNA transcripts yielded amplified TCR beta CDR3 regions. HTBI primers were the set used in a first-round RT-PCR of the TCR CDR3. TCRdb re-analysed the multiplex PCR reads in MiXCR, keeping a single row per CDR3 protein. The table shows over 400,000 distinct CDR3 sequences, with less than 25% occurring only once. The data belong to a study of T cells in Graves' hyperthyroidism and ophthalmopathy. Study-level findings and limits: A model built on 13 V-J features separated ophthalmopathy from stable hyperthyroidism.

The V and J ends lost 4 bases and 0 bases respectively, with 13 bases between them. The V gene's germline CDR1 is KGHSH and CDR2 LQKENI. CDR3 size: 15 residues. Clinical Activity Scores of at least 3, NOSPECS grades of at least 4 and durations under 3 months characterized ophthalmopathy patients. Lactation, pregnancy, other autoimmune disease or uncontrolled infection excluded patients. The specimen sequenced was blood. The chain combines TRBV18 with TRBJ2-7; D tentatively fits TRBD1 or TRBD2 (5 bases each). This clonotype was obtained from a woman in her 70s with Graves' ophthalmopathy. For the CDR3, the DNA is TGTGCCAGCTCACGACGGGACCTCAGCTCCTACGAGCAGTACTTC. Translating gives CASSRRDLSSYEQYF. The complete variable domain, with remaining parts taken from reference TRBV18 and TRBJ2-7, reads NAGVMQNPRHLVRRRGQEARLRCSPMKGHSHVYWYRQLPEEGLKFMVYLQKENIIDESGMPKERFSAEFPKEGPSILRIQQVVRGDSAAYFCASSRRDLSSYEQYFGPGTRLTVT.